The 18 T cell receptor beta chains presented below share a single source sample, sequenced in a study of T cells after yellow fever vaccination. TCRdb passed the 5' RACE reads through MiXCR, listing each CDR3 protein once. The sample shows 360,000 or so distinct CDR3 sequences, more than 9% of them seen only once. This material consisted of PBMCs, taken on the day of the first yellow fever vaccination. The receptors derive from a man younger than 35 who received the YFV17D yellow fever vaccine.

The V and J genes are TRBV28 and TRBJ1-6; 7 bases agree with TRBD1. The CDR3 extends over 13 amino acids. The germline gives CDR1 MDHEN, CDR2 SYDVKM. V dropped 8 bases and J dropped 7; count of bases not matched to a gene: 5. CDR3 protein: CASLQGWNSPLHF. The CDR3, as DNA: TGTGCCAGCCTACAGGGGTGGAATTCACCCCTCCACTTT.

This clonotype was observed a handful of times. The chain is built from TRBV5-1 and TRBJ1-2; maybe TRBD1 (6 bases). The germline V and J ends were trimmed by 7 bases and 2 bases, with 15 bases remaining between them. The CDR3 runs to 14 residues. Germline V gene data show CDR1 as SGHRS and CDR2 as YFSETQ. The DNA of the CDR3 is TGCGCCAGCGGGTCAGGGGATCGCAACTATGGCTACACCTTC. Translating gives CASGSGDRNYGYTF. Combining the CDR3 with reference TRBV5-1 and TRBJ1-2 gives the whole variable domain KAGVTQTPRYLIKTRGQQVTLSCSPISGHRSVSWYQQTPGQGLQFLFEYFSETQRNKGNFPGRFSGRQFSNSRSEMNVSTLELGDSALYLCASGSGDRNYGYTFGSGTRLTVV.

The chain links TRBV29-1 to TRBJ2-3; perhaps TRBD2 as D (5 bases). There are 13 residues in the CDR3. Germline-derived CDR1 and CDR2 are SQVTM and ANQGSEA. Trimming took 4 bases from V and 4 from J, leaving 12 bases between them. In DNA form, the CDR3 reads TGCAGCGTTGTCGTCTCGCGGGCAGATACGCAGTATTTT. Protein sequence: CSVVVSRADTQYF.

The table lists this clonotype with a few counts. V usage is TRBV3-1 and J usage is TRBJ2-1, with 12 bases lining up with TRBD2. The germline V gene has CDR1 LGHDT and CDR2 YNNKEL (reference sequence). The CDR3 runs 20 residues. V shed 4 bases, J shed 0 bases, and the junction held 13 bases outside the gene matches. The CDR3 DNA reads TGTGCCAGCAGCCCAAGTTACGGGACTAGCGGGTCCAGCTCCTACAATGAGCAGTTCTTC. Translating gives CASSPSYGTSGSSSYNEQFF.

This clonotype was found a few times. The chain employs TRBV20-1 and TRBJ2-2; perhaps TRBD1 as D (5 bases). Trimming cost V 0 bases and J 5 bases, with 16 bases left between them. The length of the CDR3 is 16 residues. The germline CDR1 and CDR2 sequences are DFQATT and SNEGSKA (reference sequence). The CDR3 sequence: CSAREGPGAHTGELFF. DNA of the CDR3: TGCAGTGCTAGAGAGGGGCCTGGGGCGCATACCGGGGAGCTGTTTTTT.

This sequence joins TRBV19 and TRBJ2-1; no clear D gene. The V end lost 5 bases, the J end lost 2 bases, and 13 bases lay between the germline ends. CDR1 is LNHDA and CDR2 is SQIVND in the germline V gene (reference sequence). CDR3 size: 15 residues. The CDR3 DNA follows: TGTGCCAGTAGTCAAGGGCCCAACGCCTACAATGAGCAGTTCTTC. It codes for CASSQGPNAYNEQFF.

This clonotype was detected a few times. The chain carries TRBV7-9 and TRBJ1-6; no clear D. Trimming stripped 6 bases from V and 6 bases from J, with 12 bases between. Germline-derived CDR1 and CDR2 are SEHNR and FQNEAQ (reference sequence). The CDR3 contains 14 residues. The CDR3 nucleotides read TGTGCCAGCAGTTCGGCCCTCGCTAATTCACCCCTCCACTTT. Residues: CASSSALANSPLHF.

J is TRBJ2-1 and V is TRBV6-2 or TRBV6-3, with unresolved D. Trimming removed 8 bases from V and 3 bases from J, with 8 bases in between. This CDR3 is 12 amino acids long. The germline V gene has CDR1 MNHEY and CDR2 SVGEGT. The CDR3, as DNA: TGTGCCAGCCGCCATAACTACAATGAGCAGTTCTTC. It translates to CASRHNYNEQFF.

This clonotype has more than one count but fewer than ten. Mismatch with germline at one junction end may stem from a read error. The CDR3 reads CSVEGVGGNTEAFF. Here the CDR3 DNA reads TGCAGCGTGGAAGGGGTCGGTGGGAACACTGAAGCTTTCTTT. The chain uses TRBV29-1 and TRBJ1-1, with D possibly being TRBD1 (5 bases). Per the germline V gene, CDR1 is SQVTM and CDR2 is ANQGSEA. CDR3 length: 14 residues.

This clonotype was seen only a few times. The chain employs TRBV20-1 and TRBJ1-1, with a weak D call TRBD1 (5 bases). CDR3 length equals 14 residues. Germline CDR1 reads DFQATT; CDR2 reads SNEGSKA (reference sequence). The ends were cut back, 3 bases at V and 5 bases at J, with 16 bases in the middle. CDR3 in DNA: TGCAGTGCTAGGGTGGGGGGAAGAGGGACTGAAGCTTTCTTT. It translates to CSARVGGRGTEAFF.

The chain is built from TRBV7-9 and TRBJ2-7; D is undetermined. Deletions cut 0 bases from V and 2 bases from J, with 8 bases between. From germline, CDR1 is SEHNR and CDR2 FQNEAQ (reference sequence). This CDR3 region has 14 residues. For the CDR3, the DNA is TGTGCCAGCAGCTTAGCCCTCGGAGCCTACGAGCAGTACTTC. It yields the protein CASSLALGAYEQYF.

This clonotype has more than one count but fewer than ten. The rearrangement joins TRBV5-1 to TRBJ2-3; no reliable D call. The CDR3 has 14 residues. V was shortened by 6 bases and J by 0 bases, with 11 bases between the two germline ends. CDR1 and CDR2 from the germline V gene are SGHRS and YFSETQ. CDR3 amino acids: CASTLSLSTDTQYF. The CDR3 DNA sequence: TGCGCCAGCACCCTTTCTCTTAGCACAGATACGCAGTATTTT.

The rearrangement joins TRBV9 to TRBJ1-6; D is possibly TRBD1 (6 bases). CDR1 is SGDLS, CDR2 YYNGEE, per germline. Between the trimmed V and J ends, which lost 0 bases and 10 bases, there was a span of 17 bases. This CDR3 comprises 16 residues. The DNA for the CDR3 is TGTGCCAGCAGCGTAGGCGAGAGGGGGGTCGGCTCACCCCTCCACTTT. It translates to CASSVGERGVGSPLHF.

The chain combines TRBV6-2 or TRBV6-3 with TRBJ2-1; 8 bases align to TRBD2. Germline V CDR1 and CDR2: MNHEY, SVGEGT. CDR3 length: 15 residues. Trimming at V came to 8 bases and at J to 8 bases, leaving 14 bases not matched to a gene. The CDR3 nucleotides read TGTGCCAGCGGCCCTCCCGGGACTAGTTTCGATGAGCAGTTCTTC. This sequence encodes CASGPPGTSFDEQFF.

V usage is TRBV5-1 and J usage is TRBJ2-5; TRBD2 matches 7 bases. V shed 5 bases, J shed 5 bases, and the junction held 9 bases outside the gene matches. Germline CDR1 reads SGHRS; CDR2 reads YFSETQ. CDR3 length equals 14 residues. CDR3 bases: TGCGCCAGCAGTAGCCCTAGCGGAAAGGAGACCCAGTACTTC. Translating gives CASSSPSGKETQYF.

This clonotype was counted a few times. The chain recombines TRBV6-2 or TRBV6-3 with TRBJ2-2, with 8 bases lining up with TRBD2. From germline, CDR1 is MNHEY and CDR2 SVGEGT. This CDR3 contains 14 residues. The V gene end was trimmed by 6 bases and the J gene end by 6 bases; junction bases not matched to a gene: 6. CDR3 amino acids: CASSRGGGSGELFF. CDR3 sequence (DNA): TGTGCCAGCAGCCGAGGCGGGGGGTCCGGGGAGCTGTTTTTT.

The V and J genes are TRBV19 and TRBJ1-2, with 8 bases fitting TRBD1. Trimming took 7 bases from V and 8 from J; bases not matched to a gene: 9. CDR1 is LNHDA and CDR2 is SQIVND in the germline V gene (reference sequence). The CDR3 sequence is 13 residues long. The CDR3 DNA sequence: TGTGCCAGTACCTCCCGACAGGGGAAAGGCTACACCTTC. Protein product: CASTSRQGKGYTF.

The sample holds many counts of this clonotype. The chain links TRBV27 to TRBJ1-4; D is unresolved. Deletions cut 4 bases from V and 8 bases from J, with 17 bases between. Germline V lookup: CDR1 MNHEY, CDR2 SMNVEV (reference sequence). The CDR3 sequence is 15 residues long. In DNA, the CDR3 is TGTGCCAGCAGTTCCCTCGGAGAGGGAGAGGAAAAACTGTTTTTT. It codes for CASSSLGEGEEKLFF.